This TCR beta chain was captured by sequencing in a study of shared clonotypes between healthy human individuals. This CDR3 comprises 15 residues. V dropped 7 bases and J dropped 0 bases, with 12 bases sitting between them. Per the germline V gene, CDR1 is SNHLY and CDR2 is FYNNEI. The protocol was immunoSEQ multiplex PCR, while the TCRdb copy is restricted to in-frame clones and leaves out a portion. The profile shows some 900,000 clones, 60% to 85% of them singletons. The J gene is TRBJ2-2, the V gene TRBV2, with D perhaps TRBD1 (5 bases). The sequenced sample was memory CD4+ T cells sorted from blood. Sample subset: CD45RA-negative fraction. The receptor's source is a young man in good health. CDR3 bases: TGTGCCAGCACCAGGGAAAACTCGAACACCGGGGAGCTGTTTTTT. It is translated as CASTRENSNTGELFF.